This T cell receptor (beta chain) was obtained from a study of cytomegalovirus exposure and HLA in healthy donors. Study-level findings and limits: The number of N-insertions in an Asian-associated ancestry cluster was reportedly below the roughly 620-donor mean in a later analysis. Cytomegalovirus status was reportedly diagnosed by the classifier with high sensitivity and specificity. Some V segments could not be told apart, so they were left out, TRBV6-2 and TRBV6-3 among them. Later on, a genetic analysis was performed. It linked a missense variant in DCLRE1C with V- and J-gene trimming of TCR beta.

About this clone itself: Its target is not known.

CDR1 and CDR2 (germline): SGHTA, FQGNSA. This CDR3 spans 16 amino acids. With 3 bases clipped from V and 4 bases from J, the junction kept 11 bases outside the gene matches. This PCR relied on a set of 60 Vbeta primers and 13 Jbeta primers. Generated by immunoSEQ multiplex PCR, the TCRdb table keeps only in-frame clones and is missing some. Among fewer than 200,000 clones listed, more than 70% were seen once. The specimen sequenced was PBMCs. The clonotype comes from a woman aged 45-59 years in good health and CMV-seropositive. This chain joins TRBV7-2 and TRBJ2-7; TRBD1 matches at 8 bases. The CDR3 is CASSFPEWTGMYEQYF. CDR3 bases: TGTGCCAGCAGCTTCCCTGAGTGGACAGGGATGTACGAGCAGTACTTC.